This T cell receptor beta chain came from a study of T-cell memory formation after mild COVID-19. Whole-study results and caveats: Pre-infection memory carried some responding clones, suggesting that cross-reactive memory joined.

cDNA libraries for TCR alpha and TCR beta, carrying sample barcodes and UMIs, came from 5'RACE with constant-segment primers. TCRdb passed the 5' RACE reads through MiXCR, listing each CDR3 protein once. This table holds 190,000 or so distinct CDR3 sequences, about 11% found once. About this clonotype itself: The antigen is not known.

The CDR3 runs 11 residues. Germline CDR1 reads MNHNY; CDR2 reads SVGAGI (reference sequence). The V gene lost 8 bases and the J gene lost 8 bases, with 9 bases spanning the gap. Sequenced material: PBMCs or a T cell subset sorted from them (not recorded which). The chain uses TRBV6-6 and TRBJ1-4; D ambiguous. This clonotype was sampled from a man aged 18 to 29 who had mild COVID-19 (a few samples of this study predate the infection). Cell type and time point are not known. CDR3 region: CASGMWEKLFF. CDR3 DNA: TGTGCCAGCGGAATGTGGGAAAAACTGTTTTTT.